The T cell receptor (beta chain) described here comes from a study of radiation and T cells in renal cell carcinoma. Study findings and constraints: No pretreatment tumor biopsies were available for baseline clonotypes.

Stated time point: blood 4 weeks post-SBRT, at nephrectomy. The sample's treatment: 15 Gy SBRT to primary tumor, nephrectomy 4 weeks later. Nephrectomy followed 15 Gy stereotactic body radiation by 4 weeks. Clear cell pathology was present in this patient's renal cell carcinoma. Trimming stripped 4 bases from V and 4 bases from J, with 15 bases between. The length of the CDR3 is 15 residues. Per the germline V gene, CDR1 is SGHDT and CDR2 is YYEEEE. Assay used: immunoSEQ multiplex PCR; TCRdb lists only in-frame clones, some missing. Of some 150,000 clones in the sample, about 86% are singletons; the top ten hold less than 20%. Concerning this clone: What it binds is not known.

The specimen comprised blood, sampled from a patient whose treatment included radiotherapy and nephrectomy. The receptor's source is a woman aged 45-65 years with renal cell carcinoma. The chain is built from TRBV5-6 and TRBJ1-5; TRBD1 is a possible D gene (6 bases). This CDR3 reads CASSPRGQPNQPQHF. CDR3 nucleotides: TGTGCCAGCAGCCCTCGGGGGCAGCCAAATCAGCCCCAGCATTTT.